Listed below are T cell receptor beta chains from one sample, sequenced in a study of control samples from healthy donors and cancer patients. The method was immunoSEQ multiplex PCR; TCRdb's version includes in-frame clones alone and lacks a portion of them. The table has around 75,000 clones, around 94% seen once. The sequenced sample consisted of blood. The origin of the receptors is a woman aged 60-75 years in good health. CDR3s include the opening cysteine and the closing phenylalanine or tryptophan. D genes are given only for firm matches. Where a row states a size, it is once, few, many or the class of an expanded clone; other rows omit it.

v_gene: TRBV30; j_gene: TRBJ2-7; abundance: NA; d_gene: TRBD1; CDR3nt: TGTGCCTGGGGGACAGGGGGAATTGACGAGCAGTACTTC; CDR3aa: CAWGTGGIDEQYF
v_gene: TRBV3-1/TRBV3-2; j_gene: TRBJ1-2; abundance: NA; d_gene: TRBD1; CDR3nt: TGTGCCAGCAGCTCAGCTACAGGGGGCGCGAGTGGCTACACCTTC; CDR3aa: CASSSATGGASGYTF
v_gene: TRBV4-2; j_gene: TRBJ2-3; abundance: once; d_gene: NA; CDR3nt: TGTGCCAGCAGCCAAGAAACGCCAGGGTCTAGCACAGATACGCAGTATTTT; CDR3aa: CASSQETPGSSTDTQYF
v_gene: TRBV10-3; j_gene: TRBJ2-7; abundance: NA; d_gene: NA; CDR3nt: TGTGCCATCGGAAGACGGAGCTTCGAGCAGTACTTC; CDR3aa: CAIGRRSFEQYF
v_gene: TRBV19; j_gene: TRBJ2-5; abundance: NA; d_gene: NA; CDR3nt: TGTGCCAGTAGTAGGGGGGTCAGGCCTTCTCAAGAGACCCAGTACTTC; CDR3aa: CASSRGVRPSQETQYF
v_gene: TRBV6-5; j_gene: TRBJ2-5; abundance: NA; d_gene: NA; CDR3nt: TGTGCCAGCACAAGGACAGCTTCGGTCCAAGAGACCCAGTACTTC; CDR3aa: CASTRTASVQETQYF
v_gene: TRBV5-5; j_gene: TRBJ2-7; abundance: NA; d_gene: TRBD1; CDR3nt: TGTGCCAGCAGCTTGGCCGGTCGGGACAGGGCAAGATCCTACGAGCAGTACTTC; CDR3aa: CASSLAGRDRARSYEQYF
v_gene: TRBV27; j_gene: TRBJ2-7; abundance: NA; d_gene: NA; CDR3nt: TGTGCCAGCAGCCGAACGACAGGACCCTACGAGCAGTACTTC; CDR3aa: CASSRTTGPYEQYF
v_gene: TRBV11-2; j_gene: TRBJ2-1; abundance: NA; d_gene: TRBD2; CDR3nt: TGTGCCAGCAAGGCTAGCGGGGATTCCTACAATGAGCAGTTCTTC; CDR3aa: CASKASGDSYNEQFF
v_gene: TRBV11-2; j_gene: TRBJ1-6; abundance: once; d_gene: NA; CDR3nt: TGTGCCAGCAGCTTTGAGGGGAAATATAATTCACCCCTCCACTTT; CDR3aa: CASSFEGKYNSPLHF
v_gene: TRBV3-1/TRBV3-2; j_gene: TRBJ1-2; abundance: NA; d_gene: TRBD1; CDR3nt: TGTGCCAGCAGCCCCAGGGGGCAGCAGAACTATGGCTACACCTTC; CDR3aa: CASSPRGQQNYGYTF
v_gene: TRBV5-8; j_gene: TRBJ2-1; abundance: NA; d_gene: NA; CDR3nt: TGTGCCAGCAGCTTGGGGCCTGAACAGGCGAACAATGAGCAGTTCTTC; CDR3aa: CASSLGPEQANNEQFF
v_gene: TRBV19; j_gene: TRBJ1-3; abundance: NA; d_gene: NA; CDR3nt: TGTGCCACCCGGACAGGAAACACCATATATTTT; CDR3aa: CATRTGNTIYF
v_gene: TRBV2; j_gene: TRBJ2-1; abundance: NA; d_gene: NA; CDR3nt: TGTGCCAGCAGTGAATACAATGAGCAGTTCTTC; CDR3aa: CASSEYNEQFF
v_gene: TRBV19; j_gene: TRBJ2-3; abundance: NA; d_gene: TRBD2; CDR3nt: TGTGCCAGTAGTCCTCCCTTAGGTAGCGGGACAACAGATACGCAGTATTTT; CDR3aa: CASSPPLGSGTTDTQYF
v_gene: TRBV12-3/TRBV12-4; j_gene: TRBJ2-7; abundance: NA; d_gene: NA; CDR3nt: TGTGCCAGCAGTCTCCAGGGGTTCGAGCAGTACTTC; CDR3aa: CASSLQGFEQYF
v_gene: TRBV9; j_gene: TRBJ1-3; abundance: once; d_gene: NA; CDR3nt: TGTGCCAGCAGCGTAGAACCCAGGGCTGGAAACACCATATATTTT; CDR3aa: CASSVEPRAGNTIYF
v_gene: TRBV6-4; j_gene: TRBJ2-7; abundance: NA; d_gene: TRBD2; CDR3nt: TGTGCCAGCGACCCTAGCGGGAGAAATTACGAGCAGTACTTC; CDR3aa: CASDPSGRNYEQYF
v_gene: TRBV7-9; j_gene: TRBJ2-7; abundance: NA; d_gene: NA; CDR3nt: TGTGCCAGCAGCTTACTCCTACAGGGCGACGAGCAGTACTTC; CDR3aa: CASSLLLQGDEQYF
v_gene: TRBV29-1; j_gene: TRBJ2-7; abundance: once; d_gene: TRBD1; CDR3nt: TGCAGCGCCAAAACACAGGGGGCGGGAGAGCAGTACTTC; CDR3aa: CSAKTQGAGEQYF
v_gene: TRBV7-2; j_gene: TRBJ2-7; abundance: NA; d_gene: NA; CDR3nt: TGTGCCAGCAGGATGGCCGGGACCAGAGAGAACGAGCAGTACTTC; CDR3aa: CASRMAGTRENEQYF
v_gene: TRBV15; j_gene: TRBJ2-5; abundance: NA; d_gene: TRBD2; CDR3nt: TGTGCCACCAGCAGCGGACTAGCGGGTATAGAGACCCAGTACTTC; CDR3aa: CATSSGLAGIETQYF
v_gene: TRBV11-2; j_gene: TRBJ2-3; abundance: NA; d_gene: NA; CDR3nt: TGTGCCAGCAGCTTAGGAACGCGGGCAGATACGCAGTATTTT; CDR3aa: CASSLGTRADTQYF
v_gene: TRBV6-1; j_gene: TRBJ1-3; abundance: NA; d_gene: TRBD1; CDR3nt: TGTGCCAGCAGTGACTGGGACAGGGGGCTGTTTTTTTTGGACACCATATATTTT; CDR3aa: CASSDWDRGLFFLDTIYF
v_gene: TRBV2; j_gene: TRBJ2-2; abundance: NA; d_gene: NA; CDR3nt: TGTGCCAGCACGTTTGGGACCGGGGAGCTGTTTTTT; CDR3aa: CASTFGTGELFF
v_gene: TRBV5-1; j_gene: TRBJ2-7; abundance: NA; d_gene: TRBD2; CDR3nt: TGCGCCAGCAGCTTGGGGGCTAGCGGGAGGCAAGAGCAGTACTTC; CDR3aa: CASSLGASGRQEQYF
v_gene: TRBV12-5; j_gene: TRBJ2-7; abundance: NA; d_gene: NA; CDR3nt: TGTGCTAGTGGCATGAGGAGGGGAGCCTACGAGCAGTACTTC; CDR3aa: CASGMRRGAYEQYF
v_gene: TRBV10-1; j_gene: TRBJ2-1; abundance: NA; d_gene: TRBD2; CDR3nt: TGCGCCAGCGGACTAGCGGGAGGTAATGAGCAGTTCTTC; CDR3aa: CASGLAGGNEQFF
v_gene: TRBV15; j_gene: TRBJ1-5; abundance: NA; d_gene: NA; CDR3nt: TGTGCCACCAGCAGAGATTATTGGCAGGGAGGCAATCAGCCCCAGCATTTT; CDR3aa: CATSRDYWQGGNQPQHF